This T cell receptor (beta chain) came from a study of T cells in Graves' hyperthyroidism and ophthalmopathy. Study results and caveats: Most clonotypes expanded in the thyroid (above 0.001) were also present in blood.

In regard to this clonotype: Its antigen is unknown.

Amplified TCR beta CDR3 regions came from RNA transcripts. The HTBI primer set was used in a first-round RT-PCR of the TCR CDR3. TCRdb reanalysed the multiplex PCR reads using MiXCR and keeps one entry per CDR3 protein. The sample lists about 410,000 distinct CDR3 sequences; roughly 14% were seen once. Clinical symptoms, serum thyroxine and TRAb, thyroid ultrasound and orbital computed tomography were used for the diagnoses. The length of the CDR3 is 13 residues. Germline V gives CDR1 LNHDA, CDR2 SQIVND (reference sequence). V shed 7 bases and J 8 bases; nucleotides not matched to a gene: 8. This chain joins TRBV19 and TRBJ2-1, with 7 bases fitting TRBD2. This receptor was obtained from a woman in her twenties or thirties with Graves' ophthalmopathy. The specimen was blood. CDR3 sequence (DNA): TGTGCCAGTAAAGGCGGGACTACCTATGAGCAGTTCTTC. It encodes CASKGGTTYEQFF.